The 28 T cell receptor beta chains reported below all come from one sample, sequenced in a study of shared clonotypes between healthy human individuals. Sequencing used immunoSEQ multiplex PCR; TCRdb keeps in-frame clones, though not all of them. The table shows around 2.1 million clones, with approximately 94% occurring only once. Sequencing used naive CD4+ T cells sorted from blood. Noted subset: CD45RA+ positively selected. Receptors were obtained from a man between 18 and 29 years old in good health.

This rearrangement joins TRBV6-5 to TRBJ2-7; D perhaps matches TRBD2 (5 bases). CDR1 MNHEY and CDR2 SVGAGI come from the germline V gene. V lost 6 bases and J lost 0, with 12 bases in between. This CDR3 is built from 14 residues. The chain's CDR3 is CASREVGSSYEQYF. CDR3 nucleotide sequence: TGTGCCAGCAGGGAGGTGGGTAGCTCCTACGAGCAGTACTTC.

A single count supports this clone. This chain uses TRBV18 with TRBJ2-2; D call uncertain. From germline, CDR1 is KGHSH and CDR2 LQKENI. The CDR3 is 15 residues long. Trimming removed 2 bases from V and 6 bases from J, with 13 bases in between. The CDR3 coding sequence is TGTGCCAGCTCACCAAGCGCAGGAAGGGCCGGGGAGCTGTTTTTT. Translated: CASSPSAGRAGELFF.

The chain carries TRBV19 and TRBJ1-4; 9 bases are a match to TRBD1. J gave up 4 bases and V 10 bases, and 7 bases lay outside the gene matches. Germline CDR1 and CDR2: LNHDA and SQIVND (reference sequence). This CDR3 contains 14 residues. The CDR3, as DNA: TGTGCCACCACCACAGGGGGCGGTAATGAAAAACTGTTTTTT. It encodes CATTTGGGNEKLFF.

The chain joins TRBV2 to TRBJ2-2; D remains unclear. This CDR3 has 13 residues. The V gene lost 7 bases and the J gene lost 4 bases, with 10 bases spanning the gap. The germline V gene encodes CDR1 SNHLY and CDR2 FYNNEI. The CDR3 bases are TGTGCCAGCAAAATCCAGGCCACCGGGGAGCTGTTTTTT. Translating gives CASKIQATGELFF.

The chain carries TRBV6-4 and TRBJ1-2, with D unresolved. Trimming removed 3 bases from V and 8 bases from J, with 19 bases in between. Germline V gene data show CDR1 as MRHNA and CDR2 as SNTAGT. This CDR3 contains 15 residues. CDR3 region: CASSESRGSRRGYTF. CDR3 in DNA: TGTGCCAGCAGTGAGTCCCGGGGATCAAGACGCGGCTACACCTTC.

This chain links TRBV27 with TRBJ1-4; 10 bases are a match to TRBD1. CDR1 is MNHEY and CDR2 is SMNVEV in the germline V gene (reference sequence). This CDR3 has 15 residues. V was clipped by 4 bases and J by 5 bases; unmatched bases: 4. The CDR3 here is CASSSGTGVNEKLFF. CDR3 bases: TGTGCCAGCAGTTCCGGGACAGGGGTCAATGAAAAACTGTTTTTT.

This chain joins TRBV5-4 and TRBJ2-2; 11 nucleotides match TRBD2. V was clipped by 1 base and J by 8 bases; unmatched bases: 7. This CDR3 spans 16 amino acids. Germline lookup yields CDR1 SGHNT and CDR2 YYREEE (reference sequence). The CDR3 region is CASSLILAGAGGELFF. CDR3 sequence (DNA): TGTGCCAGCAGCTTGATACTAGCGGGGGCGGGTGGGGAGCTGTTTTTT.

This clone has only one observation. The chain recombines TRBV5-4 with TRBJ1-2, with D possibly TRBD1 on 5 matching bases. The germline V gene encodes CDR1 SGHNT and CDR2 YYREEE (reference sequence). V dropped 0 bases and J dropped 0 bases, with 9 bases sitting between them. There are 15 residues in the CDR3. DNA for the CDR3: TGTGCCAGCAGCTTGGAAGGGGCAGCTAACTATGGCTACACCTTC. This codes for CASSLEGAANYGYTF.

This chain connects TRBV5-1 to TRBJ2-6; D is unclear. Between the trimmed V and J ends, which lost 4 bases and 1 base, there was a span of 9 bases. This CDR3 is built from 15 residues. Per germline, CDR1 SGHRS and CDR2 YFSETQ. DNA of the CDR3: TGCGCCAGCAGCCCGAGTGGTTCTGGGGCCAACGTCCTGACTTTC. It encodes CASSPSGSGANVLTF.

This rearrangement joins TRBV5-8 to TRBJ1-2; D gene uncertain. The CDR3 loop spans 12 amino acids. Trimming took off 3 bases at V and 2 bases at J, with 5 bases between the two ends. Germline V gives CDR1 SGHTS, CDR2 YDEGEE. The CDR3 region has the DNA TGTGCCAGCAGCTGGAACAACTATGGCTACACCTTC. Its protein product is CASSWNNYGYTF.

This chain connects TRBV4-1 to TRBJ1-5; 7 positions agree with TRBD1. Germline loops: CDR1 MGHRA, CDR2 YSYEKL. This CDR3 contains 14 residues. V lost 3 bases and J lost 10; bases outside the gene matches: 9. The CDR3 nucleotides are TGCGCCAGCAGCCAGCCAGGGGGGAAGCAACCCCAGCATTTT. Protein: CASSQPGGKQPQHF.

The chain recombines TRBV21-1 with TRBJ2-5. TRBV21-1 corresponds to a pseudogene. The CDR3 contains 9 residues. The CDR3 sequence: CGPQETQYF. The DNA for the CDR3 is TGTGGACCTCAAGAGACCCAGTACTTC.

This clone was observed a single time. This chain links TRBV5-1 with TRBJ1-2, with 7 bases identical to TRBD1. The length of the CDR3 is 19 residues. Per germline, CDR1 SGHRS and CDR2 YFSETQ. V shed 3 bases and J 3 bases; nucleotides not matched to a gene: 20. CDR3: CASSSRETGTRSADYGYTF. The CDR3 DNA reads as TGCGCCAGCAGCTCACGAGAGACAGGGACTCGATCCGCGGACTATGGCTACACCTTC.

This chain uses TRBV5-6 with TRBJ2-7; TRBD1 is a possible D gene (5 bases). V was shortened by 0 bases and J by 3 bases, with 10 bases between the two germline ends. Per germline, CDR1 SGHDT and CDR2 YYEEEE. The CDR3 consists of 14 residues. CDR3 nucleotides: TGTGCCAGCAGCTTGGGGACACTCTACTACGAGCAGTACTTC. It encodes CASSLGTLYYEQYF.

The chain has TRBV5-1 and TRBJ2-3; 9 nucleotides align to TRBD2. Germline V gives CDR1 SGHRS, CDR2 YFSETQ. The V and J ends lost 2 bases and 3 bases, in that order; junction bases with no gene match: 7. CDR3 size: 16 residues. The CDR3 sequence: CASSLTAGGTTDTQYF. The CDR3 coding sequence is TGCGCCAGCAGCTTAACTGCGGGAGGGACGACAGATACGCAGTATTTT.

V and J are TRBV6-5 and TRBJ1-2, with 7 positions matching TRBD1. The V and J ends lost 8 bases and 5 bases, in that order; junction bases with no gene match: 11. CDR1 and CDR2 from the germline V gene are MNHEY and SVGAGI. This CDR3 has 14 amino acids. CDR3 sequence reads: CASRPGTATYGYTF. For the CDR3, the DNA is TGTGCCAGCCGGCCCGGGACAGCTACGTATGGCTACACCTTC.

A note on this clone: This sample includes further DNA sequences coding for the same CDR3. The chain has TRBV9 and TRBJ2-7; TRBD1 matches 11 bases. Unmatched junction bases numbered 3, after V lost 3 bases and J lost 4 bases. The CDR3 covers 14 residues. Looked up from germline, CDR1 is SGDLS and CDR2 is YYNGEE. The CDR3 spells CASSGGTGGYEQYF. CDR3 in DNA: TGTGCCAGCAGCGGAGGGACAGGGGGGTACGAGCAGTACTTC. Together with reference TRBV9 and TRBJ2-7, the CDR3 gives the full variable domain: DSGVTQTPKHLITATGQRVTLRCSPRSGDLSVYWYQQSLDQGLQFLIQYYNGEERAKGNILERFSAQQFPDLHSELNLSSLELGDSALYFCASSGGTGGYEQYFGPGTRLTVT.

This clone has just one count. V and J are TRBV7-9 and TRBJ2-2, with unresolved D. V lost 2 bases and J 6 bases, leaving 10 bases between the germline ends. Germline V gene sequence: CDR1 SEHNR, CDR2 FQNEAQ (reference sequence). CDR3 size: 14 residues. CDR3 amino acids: CASSLRTTAGELFF. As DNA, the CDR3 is TGTGCCAGCAGCTTACGGACGACCGCCGGGGAGCTGTTTTTT. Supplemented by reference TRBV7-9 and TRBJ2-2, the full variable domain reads DTGVSQNPRHKITKRGQNVTFRCDPISEHNRLYWYRQTLGQGPEFLTYFQNEAQLEKSRLLSDRFSAERPKGSFSTLEIQRTEQGDSAMYLCASSLRTTAGELFFGEGSRLTVL.

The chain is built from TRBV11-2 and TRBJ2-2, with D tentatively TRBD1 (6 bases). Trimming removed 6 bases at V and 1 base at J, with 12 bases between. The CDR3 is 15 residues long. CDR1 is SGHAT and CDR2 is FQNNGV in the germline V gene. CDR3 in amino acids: CASRQQGLNTGELFF. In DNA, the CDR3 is TGTGCCAGCAGACAACAGGGTCTGAACACCGGGGAGCTGTTTTTT.

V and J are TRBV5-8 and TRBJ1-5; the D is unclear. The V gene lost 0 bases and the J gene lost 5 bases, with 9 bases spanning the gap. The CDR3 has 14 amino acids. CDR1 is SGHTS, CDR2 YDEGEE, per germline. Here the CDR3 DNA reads TGTGCCAGCAGCTTGGTACAGACGGATCAGCCCCAGCATTTT. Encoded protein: CASSLVQTDQPQHF.

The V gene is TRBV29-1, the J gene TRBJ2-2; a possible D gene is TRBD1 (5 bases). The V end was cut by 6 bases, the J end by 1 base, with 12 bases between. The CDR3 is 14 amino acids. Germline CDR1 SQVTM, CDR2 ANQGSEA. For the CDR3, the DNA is TGCAGCGTGCTCGGCCAGGGGAACACCGGGGAGCTGTTTTTT. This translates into CSVLGQGNTGELFF.

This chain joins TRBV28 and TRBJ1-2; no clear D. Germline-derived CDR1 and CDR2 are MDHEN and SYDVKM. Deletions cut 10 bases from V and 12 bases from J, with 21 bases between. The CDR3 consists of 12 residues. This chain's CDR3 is CATGRTPSVDTF. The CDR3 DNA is TGTGCCACGGGGAGGACCCCCTCCGTCGACACCTTC.

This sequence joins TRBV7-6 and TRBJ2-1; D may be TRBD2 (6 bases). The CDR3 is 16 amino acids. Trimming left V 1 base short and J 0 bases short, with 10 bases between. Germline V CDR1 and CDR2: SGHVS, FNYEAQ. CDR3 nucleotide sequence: TGTGCCAGCAGCTTAGAGGTGGGAGGCTCCTACAATGAGCAGTTCTTC. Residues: CASSLEVGGSYNEQFF.

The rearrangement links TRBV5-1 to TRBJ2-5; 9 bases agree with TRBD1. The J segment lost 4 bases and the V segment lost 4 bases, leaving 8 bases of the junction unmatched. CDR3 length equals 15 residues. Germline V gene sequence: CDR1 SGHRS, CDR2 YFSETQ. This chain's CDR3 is CASSGGTGKLETQYF. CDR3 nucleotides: TGCGCCAGCAGCGGCGGGACAGGGAAGTTAGAGACCCAGTACTTC.

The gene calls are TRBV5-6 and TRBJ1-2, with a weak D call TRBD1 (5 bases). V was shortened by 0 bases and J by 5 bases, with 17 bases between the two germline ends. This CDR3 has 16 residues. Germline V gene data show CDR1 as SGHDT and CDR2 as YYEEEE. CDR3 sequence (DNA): TGTGCCAGCAGCTTGGCCGGAGGGGTCCTGGGGTATGGCTACACCTTC. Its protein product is CASSLAGGVLGYGYTF.

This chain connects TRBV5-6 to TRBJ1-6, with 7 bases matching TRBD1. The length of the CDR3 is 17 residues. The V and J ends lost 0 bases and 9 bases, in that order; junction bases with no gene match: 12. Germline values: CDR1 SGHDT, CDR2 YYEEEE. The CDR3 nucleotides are TGTGCCAGCAGCTTGGTTGAGACAGGGAGTAAAAGTTCACCCCTCCACTTT. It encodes CASSLVETGSKSSPLHF. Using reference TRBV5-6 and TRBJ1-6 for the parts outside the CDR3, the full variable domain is DAGVTQSPTHLIKTRGQQVTLRCSPKSGHDTVSWYQQALGQGPQFIFQYYEEEERQRGNFPDRFSGHQFPNYSSELNVNALLLGDSALYLCASSLVETGSKSSPLHFGNGTRLTVT.

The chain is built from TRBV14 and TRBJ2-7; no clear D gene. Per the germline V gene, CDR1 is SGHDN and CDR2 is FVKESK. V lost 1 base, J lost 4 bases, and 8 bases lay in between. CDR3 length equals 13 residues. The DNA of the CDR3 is TGTGCCAGCAGCCAAGTTCCAGCGTACGAGCAGTACTTC. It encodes CASSQVPAYEQYF.

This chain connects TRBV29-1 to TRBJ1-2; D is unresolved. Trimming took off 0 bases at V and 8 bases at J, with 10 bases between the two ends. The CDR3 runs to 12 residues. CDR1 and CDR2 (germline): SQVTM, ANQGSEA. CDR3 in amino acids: CSVEERHFGYTF. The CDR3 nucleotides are TGCAGCGTTGAAGAGAGGCACTTCGGCTACACCTTC.